These 20 T cell receptor beta chains originate from one sample sequenced in a study of primary melanoma T cells and metastatic recurrence. Using immunoSEQ multiplex PCR, the repertoire was profiled, and TCRdb retains in-frame clones only, with some absent. The table has several thousand clones, roughly four fifths seen once. The sample was melanoma tumor tissue. The receptors derive from a human donor with melanoma.

This sequence joins TRBV11-3 and TRBJ1-2; 10 bases agree with TRBD1. This CDR3 region has 16 residues. Germline loops: CDR1 SGHNT, CDR2 YENEEA. Trimming took 2 bases from V and 7 from J; bases not matched to a gene: 10. Here the CDR3 DNA reads TGTGCCAGCAGCTTAACCATCGACAGGGGGCCTTCTGGCTACACCTTC. This gives the protein CASSLTIDRGPSGYTF.

The V and J genes are TRBV6-8 and TRBJ2-3; 8 bases fit TRBD1. This CDR3 spans 13 amino acids. The V segment lost 6 bases and the J segment 9 bases; nucleotides outside the gene matches: 8. Germline V gene sequence: CDR1 MNHGY, CDR2 SAAAGT. As DNA, the CDR3 is TGTGCCAGCAGAACACAGGGGGACGGGACGCAGTATTTT. Protein sequence: CASRTQGDGTQYF.

The chain couples TRBV30 to TRBJ2-7, with a possible D match to TRBD1 (5 bases). The CDR3 runs 11 residues. Germline CDR1 GTSNPN, CDR2 SVGIG (reference sequence). V gave up 5 bases and J gave up 7 bases, with 12 bases separating them. Here the CDR3 reads CAWSQGREQYF. CDR3 sequence (DNA): TGTGCCTGGTCCCAGGGCAGAGAGCAGTACTTC.

V and J are TRBV15 and TRBJ2-3, with D hard to call. The CDR3 is 15 residues long. V was clipped by 0 bases and J by 2 bases, with 9 bases between them. The germline CDR1 and CDR2 sequences are LNHNV and YYDKDF (reference sequence). CDR3 protein: CATSRDVSYTDTQYF. CDR3 coding DNA: TGTGCCACCAGCAGAGATGTCAGCTACACAGATACGCAGTATTTT.

The rearrangement uses TRBV10-3 and TRBJ2-7, with TRBD2 identical over 8 bases. V gave up 0 bases and J gave up 1 base; unmatched junction bases: 8. The CDR3 extends over 17 amino acids. The germline V gene has CDR1 ENHRY and CDR2 SYGVKD. The CDR3 DNA reads TGTGCCATCAGTGAGTCGAAAGTTGCTAGCGGGTCCTACGAGCAGTACTTC. As protein: CAISESKVASGSYEQYF.

This chain connects TRBV12-5 to TRBJ2-3; 7 bases agree with TRBD2. The V gene's germline CDR1 is LGHNT and CDR2 FRNRAP. The trim removed 1 base at V and 2 bases at J, leaving 6 bases unmatched. The CDR3 consists of 16 residues. In DNA, the CDR3 is TGTGCTAGTGGTTTGGGTCTCCGGGGGGACACAGATACGCAGTATTTT. This codes for CASGLGLRGDTDTQYF. Combining the CDR3 with reference TRBV12-5 and TRBJ2-3 gives the whole variable domain DARVTQTPRHKVTEMGQEVTMRCQPILGHNTVFWYRQTMMQGLELLAYFRNRAPLDDSGMPKDRFSAEMPDATLATLKIQPSEPRDSAVYFCASGLGLRGDTDTQYFGPGTRLTVL.

The chain combines TRBV11-3 with TRBJ1-4, with 7 bases that match TRBD1. The CDR3 is 15 amino acids. V trimming: 5 bases; J trimming: 2 bases; junction bases outside the gene matches: 5. Germline V gene sequence: CDR1 SGHNT, CDR2 YENEEA. As DNA, the CDR3 is TGTGCCAGCAGCGCGTCCAGGGGGACTAATGAAAAACTGTTTTTT. This translates into CASSASRGTNEKLFF.

This rearrangement joins TRBV19 to TRBJ2-3; D not resolved. CDR1 and CDR2 (germline): LNHDA, SQIVND (reference sequence). V was cut by 8 bases and J by 6 bases, with 15 bases left in between. This CDR3 contains 13 residues. The CDR3 coding sequence is TGTGCCAGTGCATCCTTGACCGGGGATACGCAGTATTTT. It yields the protein CASASLTGDTQYF.

V is TRBV28 and J is TRBJ1-2; D is ambiguous. Germline V gene lookup returns CDR1 MDHEN and CDR2 SYDVKM. This CDR3 comprises 13 residues. Trimming shortened V by 3 bases and J by 2 bases, and 7 bases separated the two germline ends. The CDR3 loop is CASSFAGNYGYTF. The CDR3 bases are TGTGCCAGCAGTTTTGCGGGGAACTATGGCTACACCTTC.

The chain carries TRBV11-3 and TRBJ2-7; the match to TRBD1 covers 9 bases. Germline CDR1 is SGHNT and CDR2 is YENEEA. There are 15 residues in the CDR3. Trimming cost V 1 base and J 2 bases; bases outside gene matches: 3. In DNA, the CDR3 is TGTGCCAGCAGCTTAGGACAGGGGGAAACCTACGAGCAGTACTTC. This codes for CASSLGQGETYEQYF.

This chain connects TRBV5-3 to TRBJ1-5; possible D gene TRBD1, 6 bases. TRBV5-3 is identified as an open reading frame with a role that is uncertain. V was pared by 0 bases and J by 0 bases, with 22 bases between. CDR3 length: 20 amino acids. Written as DNA, the CDR3 is TGTGCCAGAAGCTTGGAGGGTTCTCGGCGGGGGGCGAGTAGCAATCAGCCCCAGCATTTT. Amino acid sequence: CARSLEGSRRGASSNQPQHF.

The CDR3 DNA is TGTGCCAGTAGTATACAGGGTTCGGACATTCAGTACTTC. It yields the protein CASSIQGSDIQYF. V and J are TRBV19 and TRBJ2-4, with D perhaps TRBD1 (5 bases). The CDR3 is 13 residues long. Germline CDR1 LNHDA, CDR2 SQIVND (reference sequence). The V end lost 2 bases, the J end lost 8 bases, and 10 bases lay between the germline ends.

This chain uses TRBV11-3 with TRBJ2-1; TRBD2 might be the D (5 bases). Germline CDR1 SGHNT, CDR2 YENEEA. The CDR3 totals 14 residues. The V end lost 3 bases, the J end lost 7 bases, and 13 bases lay between the germline ends. DNA for the CDR3: TGTGCCAGCAGCTTTCTGGCGGGTGGGAATGAGCAGTTCTTC. Translation gives CASSFLAGGNEQFF.

This chain links TRBV11-3 with TRBJ2-5; TRBD2 agrees at 9 bases. V shed 3 bases and J 4 bases; nucleotides not matched to a gene: 6. Germline V gene data show CDR1 as SGHNT and CDR2 as YENEEA. This CDR3 region has 15 residues. The CDR3 spells CASSLGGGAGETQYF. DNA of the CDR3: TGTGCCAGCAGCTTGGGCGGGGGGGCCGGAGAGACCCAGTACTTC.

This chain joins TRBV6-8 and TRBJ2-2, with 7 bases identical to TRBD1. The CDR3 covers 12 residues. Trimming at V came to 8 bases and at J to 7 bases, leaving 4 bases not matched to a gene. CDR1 and CDR2 (germline): MNHGY, SAAAGT. This chain's CDR3 is CASPTGIGELFF. In nucleotides, the CDR3 is TGTGCCAGCCCGACAGGGATCGGGGAGCTGTTTTTT.

The chain has TRBV2 and TRBJ2-7, with D possibly being TRBD2 (6 bases). This CDR3 comprises 14 residues. With 4 bases removed from V and 5 bases from J, the gap between germline ends came to 15 bases. Germline loops: CDR1 SNHLY, CDR2 FYNNEI. The DNA of the CDR3 is TGTGCCAGCAGTGGGGCGGGGTACCGGAACGAGCAGTACTTC. This sequence encodes CASSGAGYRNEQYF.

The chain couples TRBV19 to TRBJ2-3, with D possibly TRBD1 on 6 matching bases. From germline, CDR1 is LNHDA and CDR2 SQIVND (reference sequence). V was shortened by 4 bases and J by 1 base, with 15 bases between the two germline ends. The CDR3 extends over 16 amino acids. The CDR3 DNA follows: TGTGCCAGTAGTAACTCGGGACAAATGGGCACAGATACGCAGTATTTT. It specifies CASSNSGQMGTDTQYF.

V gene TRBV22-1 combines with J gene TRBJ2-5; the listed D gene, TRBD2, was not tested against the DNA. TRBV22-1 is noted as a pseudogene. The CDR3 totals 13 residues. CDR3 bases: TGTGCCAGCAGTGTGGACGGGGGGGAGACCCAGTACTTC. This sequence encodes CASSVDGGETQYF.

This chain links TRBV28 with TRBJ1-1, with TRBD1 as a possible D gene (5 bases). Trimming took off 6 bases at V and 1 base at J, with 12 bases between the two ends. The CDR3 covers 14 residues. Germline lookup yields CDR1 MDHEN and CDR2 SYDVKM. CDR3 sequence (DNA): TGTGCCAGCAGCCCCGGGACGACGAACACTGAAGCTTTCTTT. Its protein product is CASSPGTTNTEAFF.

This chain joins TRBV18 and TRBJ2-2, with 7 bases aligning to TRBD1. Germline assignment: CDR1 KGHSH and CDR2 LQKENI. The CDR3 is made up of 16 amino acids. Trimming took 2 bases from V and 6 from J; bases not matched to a gene: 9. CDR3 protein: CASSPIETGISGELFF. The CDR3 nucleotides are TGTGCCAGCTCACCAATCGAGACAGGGATATCCGGGGAGCTGTTTTTT.